This TCR beta chain was recorded in a study of blood T cell repertoires in COVID-19. The CDR3 has 14 residues. Germline-derived CDR1 and CDR2 are MNHEY and SMNVEV (reference sequence). Trimming took 3 bases from V and 7 from J, leaving 10 bases between them. In the original workflow: Estimation of nucleated cell counts relied on the amplification of reference gene primers. TCRdb keeps only in-frame clones here, not all; method: immunoSEQ multiplex PCR. D and trimming come from the DNA, and the V and J calls and clone size come from that table. The sample consists of about 250,000 clones, roughly 88% of them appearing once.

The chain recombines TRBV27 with TRBJ1-6; TRBD1 is a possible D gene (5 bases). The sequence was obtained from a young woman with active or convalescent COVID-19. Sequenced material: peripheral blood. The CDR3 DNA reads as TGTGCCAGCAGTTTTCTCGGGGGGAATTCACCCCTCCACTTT. Translated, it gives CASSFLGGNSPLHF.